Listed below are T cell receptor beta chains from one sample, sequenced in a study of T-cell memory formation after mild COVID-19. One entry per CDR3 protein, called by TCRdb with MiXCR from the 5' RACE reads. The table lists about 300,000 distinct CDR3 sequences, less than 20% of them singletons. Specimen: PBMCs or a T cell subset sorted from them (not recorded which). The receptors come from a man between 18 and 35 years old who had mild COVID-19 (a few samples of this study predate the infection). Cell type and time point are not known. CDR3s leave out the opening cysteine and the closing phenylalanine or tryptophan. Each record gives: V gene, J gene, clone size, CDR3 protein. The size of a clone is reported for some rows only, either as once, few or many, or as a class for expanded clones.

>TRBV4-1|TRBJ2-3|few
ASSQLGLSTDTQY
>TRBV24-1|TRBJ2-1|many
ASGSGYNEQF
>TRBV4-3|TRBJ1-1|few
ASSQVPGAGNTEAF
>TRBV6-6|TRBJ1-2|.
ASSPGQGAKGYT
>TRBV11-2|TRBJ1-3|few
ASSSTRPSGNTIY
>TRBV7-9|TRBJ2-7|.
ASRGTVTYEQY
>TRBV20-1|TRBJ2-5|.
SANQYQETQY
>TRBV20-1|TRBJ1-2|.
SAEAREGYT
>TRBV12-3/TRBV12-4|TRBJ1-1|few
ASRIHMGANTEAF
>TRBV6-5|TRBJ2-7|.
ASSYGAGYEQY
>TRBV7-2|TRBJ2-3|.
ASSTPSGGTDTQY
>TRBV11-3|TRBJ2-3|.
ASTLHRPSHVTQY
>TRBV6-5|TRBJ2-5|.
ASSSSYPSAEKTQY
>TRBV29-1|TRBJ2-1|.
SVGLHNEQF
>TRBV4-3|TRBJ2-2|.
ASSATGSYTGELF
>TRBV4-1|TRBJ1-2|few
ASSQQNYGYT
>TRBV6-1|TRBJ2-3|few
ASTYIGTDTQY
>TRBV28|TRBJ1-1|.
ASSLNSGGHTEAF
>TRBV12-3/TRBV12-4|TRBJ1-1|few
ASSSRVLVNTEAF
>TRBV5-5|TRBJ2-7|.
ASSSRVTGGDEQY
>TRBV4-1|TRBJ2-1|.
ASSGLRRLNEQF
>TRBV5-1|TRBJ2-4|.
ASSLAQREAQY
>TRBV3-1|TRBJ2-5|few
ASSLLAGIQETQY
>TRBV28|TRBJ2-2|.
ASSLGGGRGLHTGELF
>TRBV7-9|TRBJ2-3|few
ASSPSGGLTDTQY
>TRBV6-1|TRBJ2-1|.
ASRGLAGTREQF
>TRBV9|TRBJ2-3|few
ASSEWAGGSTDTQY
>TRBV7-8|TRBJ2-5|few
ASSLRDRVLETQY
>TRBV25-1|TRBJ1-5|.
ASSAGGSNQPQH
>TRBV5-5|TRBJ2-7|.
ASSLGAGFSYEQY
>TRBV11-2|TRBJ2-3|.
ASSPVPRLAGEKTDTQY
>TRBV18|TRBJ2-7|.
ATGQFDEQY
>TRBV5-5|TRBJ2-3|.
ASSFQTDTQY
>TRBV7-3|TRBJ2-3|.
ASRKFITDTQY
>TRBV6-5|TRBJ1-2|.
ASSYTPSTGYT
>TRBV6-2/TRBV6-3|TRBJ2-4|many
ASSDPLLAGKENIQY
>TRBV27|TRBJ1-1|few
ASSPTDRGSTEAF
>TRBV30|TRBJ2-2|.
ACSPGSVELF
>TRBV7-2|TRBJ2-3|.
ASSLGILADTQY
>TRBV4-3|TRBJ1-1|many
ASSQSLEGPSEAF
>TRBV5-1|TRBJ2-2|few
ASSLERTGELF
>TRBV20-1|TRBJ1-2|few
SARDKQSYGYT
>TRBV6-2/TRBV6-3|TRBJ2-5|once
ASRDRETQY
>TRBV10-3|TRBJ2-1|few
AISESRGIVYNEQF
>TRBV7-2|TRBJ1-2|.
ASSQGQGIGGYT
>TRBV20-1|TRBJ2-3|.
SAAGSGTDTQY
>TRBV4-3|TRBJ2-7|.
ASSQSGQGSEQY
>TRBV15|TRBJ1-4|.
ATSRGTGYEKLF
>TRBV4-3|TRBJ1-1|once
ASSPGVWGGAF
>TRBV7-9|TRBJ2-4|.
ASSLALGIQY
>TRBV7-2|TRBJ1-6|.
ASSQGGSLPLH
>TRBV5-6|TRBJ1-1|many
ASSRLWDGPEAF
>TRBV7-3|TRBJ1-2|.
ASSPTGENDYGYT
>TRBV28|TRBJ2-7|once
ASSTAPYEQY
>TRBV29-1|TRBJ2-2|.
SGSQGKGSTGELF